One T cell receptor (beta chain) is described in this entry. The antigen is not known. Those who donated, Caucasian adults without exception, all lived in Nashville, Tennessee. CD45RA-negative memory and CD45RA+ naive subsets were split from the CD4+ cells. Germline V gene sequence: CDR1 LNHDA, CDR2 SQIVND (reference sequence). CDR3 length: 16 amino acids. Trimming removed 5 bases at V and 2 bases at J, with 16 bases between. The assay used deep level. Method: immunoSEQ multiplex PCR; TCRdb's copy keeps in-frame clones and lacks some. The sample contains about 2.4 million clones, approximately 92% of which appear only once. The data belong to a study of shared clonotypes between healthy human individuals. Notes on the study in general: The sharing of 4.5% to 5.5% of naive CD4 clonotypes was seen across a few donors.

The receptor comes from a man aged 18 to 35 in good health. This chain joins TRBV19 and TRBJ1-3; maybe TRBD1 (6 bases). Sequencing used naive CD4+ T cells sorted from blood. Subset here: CD45RA+ positively selected. The CDR3 protein is CASSAQDRRPGNTIYF. In DNA, the CDR3 is TGTGCCAGTAGTGCCCAGGACAGACGTCCTGGAAACACCATATATTTT.